The 3 T cell receptor beta chains below were found in one sample sequenced in a study of CD8 T cells in Susac syndrome. An amount of RNA that ranged from 0.5 to 1 ug was reverse transcribed with random hexamers. Each CDR3 protein gets one entry after TCRdb re-called the immunoSEQ multiplex PCR reads with MiXCR. This sample has about 190,000 distinct CDR3 sequences; over 85% occur once, and the top ten carry 0.1%. Sequencing input: CD4+ T cells from PBMCs. These receptors came from a human donor in good health.

V usage is TRBV19 and J usage is TRBJ1-6; D may be TRBD1 (6 bases). V lost 5 bases and J lost 6, with 17 bases in between. CDR1 is LNHDA, CDR2 SQIVND, per germline (reference sequence). This CDR3 is 16 amino acids long. The CDR3 DNA sequence: TGTGCCAGTAGTTTCCGGGACAAGACACCTAATTCACCCCTCCACTTT. It specifies CASSFRDKTPNSPLHF.

The chain joins TRBV5-6 to TRBJ1-2, with D perhaps TRBD1 (5 bases). The length of the CDR3 is 16 residues. The V gene's germline CDR1 is SGHDT and CDR2 YYEEEE. V lost 0 bases and J lost 2, with 14 bases in between. The CDR3 DNA is TGTGCCAGCAGCTTGGCAGTTCCAGGGCGGAACTATGGCTACACCTTC. Protein product: CASSLAVPGRNYGYTF.

About this clonotype itself: Without the conserved terminal phenylalanine or tryptophan, this CDR3 likely stems from a read error. The J gene is TRBJ2-4, the V gene TRBV29-1, with D perhaps assigned TRBD1 or TRBD2 (8 bases each). Germline V CDR1 and CDR2: SQVTM, ANQGSEA. The CDR3 runs 13 residues. Trimming took off 6 bases at V and 5 bases at J, with 14 bases between the two ends. CDR3 sequence (DNA): TGCAGCGTCGGGGGGGACAGGCAAAACATTCAGTACTTG. Its protein is CSVGGDRQNIQYL.